This note documents a single T cell receptor beta chain sequence. What it binds is not known. In germline, CDR1 is SEHNR, CDR2 FQNEAQ (reference sequence). V shed 5 bases and J shed 7 bases, with 11 bases lying between them. The CDR3 contains 12 residues. The table came from immunoSEQ multiplex PCR; TCRdb's copy has only in-frame clones and leaves some out. The sample includes tens of thousands of clones, about nine tenths of them seen just once. The data belong to a study of a mutant IDH1 vaccine in newly diagnosed glioma. About the study: There were 62.5% males and around 38% females among treated patients, whose mean age was about 41 years.

Time point denoted: week 23, last vaccination. One vaccine dose held 300 ug of mutant IDH1 20-mer peptide and came with topical imiquimod. V usage is TRBV7-9 and J usage is TRBJ1-1; D might be TRBD1 (6 bases). The sample was PBMCs, taken from a glioma patient whose treatment included an IDH1 peptide vaccine. The receptor was isolated from a man aged 40-55 years with glioma. CDR3 sequence (DNA): TGTGCCAGCAGCCCACAGGGTGGTGAAGCTTTCTTT. This translates into CASSPQGGEAFF.